This T cell receptor beta chain originates from a study of blood T cell repertoires in COVID-19. Assay used: immunoSEQ multiplex PCR; TCRdb lists only in-frame clones, some missing. The profile shows 150,000 to 200,000 clones, approximately 85% of them singletons. CDR3 size: 14 residues. Germline V lookup: CDR1 SEHNR, CDR2 FQNEAQ (reference sequence). Sequencing was carried out using peripheral blood. The rearrangement uses TRBV7-9 and TRBJ2-7, with TRBD1 matching 9 bases. The better agreement between TRBJ2-5 and the DNA end casts doubt on the J call. The source of this sequence is a man between 60 and 75 years old with acute or convalescent COVID-19. The CDR3 loop is CASTRQGGKETQYF. CDR3 in DNA: TGTGCCAGCACTCGACAGGGGGGCAAAGAGACCCAGTACTTC.